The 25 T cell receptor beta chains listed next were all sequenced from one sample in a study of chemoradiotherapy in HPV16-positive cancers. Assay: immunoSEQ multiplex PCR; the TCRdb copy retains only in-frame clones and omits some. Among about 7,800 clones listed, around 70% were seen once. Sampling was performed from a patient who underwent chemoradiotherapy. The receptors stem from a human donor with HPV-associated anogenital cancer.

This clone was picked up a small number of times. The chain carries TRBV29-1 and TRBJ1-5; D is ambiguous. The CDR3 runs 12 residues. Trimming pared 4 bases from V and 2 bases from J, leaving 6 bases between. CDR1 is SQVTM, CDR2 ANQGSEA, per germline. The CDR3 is CSVGGGNQPQHF. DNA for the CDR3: TGCAGCGTTGGGGGAGGCAATCAGCCCCAGCATTTT.

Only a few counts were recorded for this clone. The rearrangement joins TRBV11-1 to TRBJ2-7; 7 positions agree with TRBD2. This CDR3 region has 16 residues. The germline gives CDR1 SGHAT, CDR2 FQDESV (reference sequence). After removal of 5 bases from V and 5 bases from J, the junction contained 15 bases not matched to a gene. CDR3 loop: CASSPRGGGDGHEQYF. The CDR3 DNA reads TGTGCCAGCAGCCCTCGTGGCGGGGGAGATGGGCACGAGCAGTACTTC.

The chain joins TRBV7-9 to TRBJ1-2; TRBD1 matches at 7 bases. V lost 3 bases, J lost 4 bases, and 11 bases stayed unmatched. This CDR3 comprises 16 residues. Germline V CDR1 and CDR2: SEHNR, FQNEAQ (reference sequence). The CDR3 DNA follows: TGTGCCAGCAGCTTGGTCAGGGGGAGTTCATCCTATGGCTACACCTTC. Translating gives CASSLVRGSSSYGYTF. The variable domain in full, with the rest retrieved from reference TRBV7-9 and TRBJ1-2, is DTGVSQNPRHKITKRGQNVTFRCDPISEHNRLYWYRQTLGQGPEFLTYFQNEAQLEKSRLLSDRFSAERPKGSFSTLEIQRTEQGDSAMYLCASSLVRGSSSYGYTFGSGTRLTVV.

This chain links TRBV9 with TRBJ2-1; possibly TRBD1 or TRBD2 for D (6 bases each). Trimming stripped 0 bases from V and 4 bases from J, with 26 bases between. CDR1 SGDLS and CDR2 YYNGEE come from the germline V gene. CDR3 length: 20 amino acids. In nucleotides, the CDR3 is TGTGCCAGCAGCGTAGAGGGGGTTGGGGGACGGGGGAGAGGTTACAATGAGCAGTTCTTC. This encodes CASSVEGVGGRGRGYNEQFF. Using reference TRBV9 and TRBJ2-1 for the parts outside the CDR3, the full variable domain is DSGVTQTPKHLITATGQRVTLRCSPRSGDLSVYWYQQSLDQGLQFLIQYYNGEERAKGNILERFSAQQFPDLHSELNLSSLELGDSALYFCASSVEGVGGRGRGYNEQFFGPGTRLTVL.

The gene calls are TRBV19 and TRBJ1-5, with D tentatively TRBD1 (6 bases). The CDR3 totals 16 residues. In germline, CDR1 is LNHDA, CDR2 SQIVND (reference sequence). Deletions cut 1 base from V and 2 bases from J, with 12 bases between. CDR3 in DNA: TGTGCCAGTAGTATAGTATGGGGGGCAGGCAATCAGCCCCAGCATTTT. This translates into CASSIVWGAGNQPQHF. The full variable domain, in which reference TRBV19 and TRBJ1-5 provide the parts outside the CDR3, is DGGITQSPKYLFRKEGQNVTLSCEQNLNHDAMYWYRQDPGQGLRLIYYSQIVNDFQKGDIAEGYSVSREKKESFPLTVTSAQKNPTAFYLCASSIVWGAGNQPQHFGDGTRLSIL.

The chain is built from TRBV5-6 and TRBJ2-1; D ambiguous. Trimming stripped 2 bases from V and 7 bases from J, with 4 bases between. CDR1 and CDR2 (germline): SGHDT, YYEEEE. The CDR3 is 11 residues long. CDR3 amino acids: CASSFLNEQFF. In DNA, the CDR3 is TGTGCCAGCAGCTTCCTAAATGAGCAGTTCTTC.

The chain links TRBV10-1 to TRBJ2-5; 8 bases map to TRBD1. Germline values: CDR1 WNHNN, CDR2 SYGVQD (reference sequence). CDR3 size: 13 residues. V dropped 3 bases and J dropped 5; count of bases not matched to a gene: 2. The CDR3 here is CASSDYRGETQYF. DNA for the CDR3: TGCGCCAGCAGTGATTACAGGGGGGAGACCCAGTACTTC.

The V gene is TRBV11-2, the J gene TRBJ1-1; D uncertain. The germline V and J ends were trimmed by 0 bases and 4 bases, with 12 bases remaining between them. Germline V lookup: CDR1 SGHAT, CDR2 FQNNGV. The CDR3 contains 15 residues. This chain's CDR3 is CASSLDNLVATEAFF. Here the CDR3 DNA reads TGTGCCAGCAGCTTAGATAATCTGGTTGCCACTGAAGCTTTCTTT.

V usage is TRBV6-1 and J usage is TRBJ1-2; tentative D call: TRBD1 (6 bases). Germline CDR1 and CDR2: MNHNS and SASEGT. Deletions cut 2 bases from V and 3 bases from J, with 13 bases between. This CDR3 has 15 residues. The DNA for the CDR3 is TGTGCCAGCAGTGAACACGTGAGGGGGGACTATGGCTACACCTTC. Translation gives CASSEHVRGDYGYTF.

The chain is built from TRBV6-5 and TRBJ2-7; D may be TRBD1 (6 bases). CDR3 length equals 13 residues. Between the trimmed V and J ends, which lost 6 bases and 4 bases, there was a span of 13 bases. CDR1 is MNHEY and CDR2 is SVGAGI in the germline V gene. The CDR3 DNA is TGTGCCAGCAGGCGACAGGAGTCATACGAGCAGTACGTC. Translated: CASRRQESYEQYV.

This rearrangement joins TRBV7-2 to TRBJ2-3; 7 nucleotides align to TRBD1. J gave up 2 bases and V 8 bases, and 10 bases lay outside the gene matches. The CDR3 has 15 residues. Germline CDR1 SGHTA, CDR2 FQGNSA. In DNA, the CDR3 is TGTGCCAGCGTTAGGGGGCAGGGATACACAGATACGCAGTATTTT. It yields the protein CASVRGQGYTDTQYF.

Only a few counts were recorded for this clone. CDR3: CASSGTTGAEAFF. The CDR3 DNA follows: TGTGCCAGCAGTGGCACGACAGGGGCTGAAGCTTTCTTT. V usage is TRBV2 and J usage is TRBJ1-1; 8 bases align to TRBD1. Germline values: CDR1 SNHLY, CDR2 FYNNEI. The CDR3 has 13 residues. Germline trimming cut 4 bases from V and 6 bases from J; bases unmatched to any gene: 4.

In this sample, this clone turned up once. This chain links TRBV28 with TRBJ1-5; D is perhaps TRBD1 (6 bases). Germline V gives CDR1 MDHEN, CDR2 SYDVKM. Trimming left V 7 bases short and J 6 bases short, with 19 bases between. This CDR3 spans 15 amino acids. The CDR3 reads CASIALAGATQPQHF. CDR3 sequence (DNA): TGTGCCAGCATAGCCCTAGCGGGGGCCACTCAGCCCCAGCATTTT.

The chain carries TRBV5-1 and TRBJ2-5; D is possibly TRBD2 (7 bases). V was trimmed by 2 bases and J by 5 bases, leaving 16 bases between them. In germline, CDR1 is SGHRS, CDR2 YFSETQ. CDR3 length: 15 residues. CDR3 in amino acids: CASSLRGGAGETQYF. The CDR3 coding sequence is TGCGCCAGCAGCTTAAGGGGGGGGGCCGGGGAGACCCAGTACTTC.

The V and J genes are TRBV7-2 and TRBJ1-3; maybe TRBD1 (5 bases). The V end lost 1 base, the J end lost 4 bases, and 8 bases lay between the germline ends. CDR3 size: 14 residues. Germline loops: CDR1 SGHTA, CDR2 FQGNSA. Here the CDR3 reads CASSLGPGGNTIYF. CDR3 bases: TGTGCCAGCAGCTTAGGGCCAGGGGGAAACACCATATATTTT.

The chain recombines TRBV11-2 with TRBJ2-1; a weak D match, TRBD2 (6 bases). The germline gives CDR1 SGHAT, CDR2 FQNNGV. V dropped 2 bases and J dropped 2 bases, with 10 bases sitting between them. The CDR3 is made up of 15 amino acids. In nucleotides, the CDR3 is TGTGCCAGCAGCTTACTGCGGGGTACCTACAATGAGCAGTTCTTC. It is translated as CASSLLRGTYNEQFF.

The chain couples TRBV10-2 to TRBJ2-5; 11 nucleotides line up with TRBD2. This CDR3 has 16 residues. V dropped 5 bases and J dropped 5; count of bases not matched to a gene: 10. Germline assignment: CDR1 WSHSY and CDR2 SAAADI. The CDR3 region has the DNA TGCGCCAGCAGTCGGGGGGCTAGCGGGAGGCCGGAGACCCAGTACTTC. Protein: CASSRGASGRPETQYF.

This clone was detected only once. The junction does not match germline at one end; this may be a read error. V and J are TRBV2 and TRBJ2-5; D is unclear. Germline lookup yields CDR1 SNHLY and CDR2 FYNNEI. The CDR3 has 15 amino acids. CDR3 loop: CASRDPRLYQETQYF. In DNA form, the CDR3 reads TGTGCCAGCCGTGACCCCAGGCTGTACCAAGAGACCCAGTACTTC. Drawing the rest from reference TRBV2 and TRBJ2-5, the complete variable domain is EPEVTQTPSHQVTQMGQEVILRCVPISNHLYFYWYRQILGQKVEFLVSFYNNEISEKSEIFDDQFSVERPDGSNFTLKIRSTKLEDSAMYFCASRDPRLYQETQYFGPGTRLLVL.

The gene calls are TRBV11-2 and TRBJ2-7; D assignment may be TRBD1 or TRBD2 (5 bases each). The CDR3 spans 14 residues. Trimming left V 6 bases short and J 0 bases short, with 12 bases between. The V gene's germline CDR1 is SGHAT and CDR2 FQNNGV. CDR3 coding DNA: TGTGCCAGCAGTGTTCAGGGACCCTCCTACGAGCAGTACTTC. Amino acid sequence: CASSVQGPSYEQYF. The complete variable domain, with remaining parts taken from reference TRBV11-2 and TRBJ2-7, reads EAGVAQSPRYKIIEKRQSVAFWCNPISGHATLYWYQQILGQGPKLLIQFQNNGVVDDSQLPKDRFSAERLKGVDSTLKIQPAKLEDSAVYLCASSVQGPSYEQYFGPGTRLTVT.

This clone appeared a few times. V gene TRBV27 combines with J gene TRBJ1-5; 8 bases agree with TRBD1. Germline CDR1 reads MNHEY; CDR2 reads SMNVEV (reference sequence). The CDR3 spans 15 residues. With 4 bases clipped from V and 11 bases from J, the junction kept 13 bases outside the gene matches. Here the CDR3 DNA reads TGTGCCAGCAGTTCCTTGGACAGGGCACTATCATCCCAGCATTTT. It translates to CASSSLDRALSSQHF.

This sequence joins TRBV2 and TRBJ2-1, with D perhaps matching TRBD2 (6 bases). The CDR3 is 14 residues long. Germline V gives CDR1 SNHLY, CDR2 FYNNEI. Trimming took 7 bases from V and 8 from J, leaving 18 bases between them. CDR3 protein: CASTPGVGAHEQFF. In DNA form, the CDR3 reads TGTGCCAGCACCCCGGGGGTAGGTGCACATGAGCAGTTCTTC.

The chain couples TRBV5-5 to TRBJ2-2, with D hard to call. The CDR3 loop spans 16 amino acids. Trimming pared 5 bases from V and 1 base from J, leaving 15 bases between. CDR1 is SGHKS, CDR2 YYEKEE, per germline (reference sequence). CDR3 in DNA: TGTGCCAGCAGAATGACCGATCCCAGGAACACCGGGGAGCTGTTTTTT. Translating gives CASRMTDPRNTGELFF.

The CDR3 protein is CASSPGQGRQYF. Here the CDR3 DNA reads TGTGCCAGCAGCCCGGGACAGGGCCGGCAGTACTTC. This rearrangement joins TRBV27 to TRBJ2-7; TRBD1 agrees at 9 bases. V shed 6 bases, J shed 9 bases, and the junction held 6 bases outside the gene matches. The CDR3 has 12 amino acids. Germline CDR1 MNHEY, CDR2 SMNVEV (reference sequence).

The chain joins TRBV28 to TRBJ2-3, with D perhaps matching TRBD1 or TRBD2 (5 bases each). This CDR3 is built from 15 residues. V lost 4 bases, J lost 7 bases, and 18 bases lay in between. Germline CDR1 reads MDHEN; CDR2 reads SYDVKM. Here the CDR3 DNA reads TGTGCCAGCAGTTCTCCAGGGACCTCGAGCCATACGCAGTATTTT. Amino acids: CASSSPGTSSHTQYF.

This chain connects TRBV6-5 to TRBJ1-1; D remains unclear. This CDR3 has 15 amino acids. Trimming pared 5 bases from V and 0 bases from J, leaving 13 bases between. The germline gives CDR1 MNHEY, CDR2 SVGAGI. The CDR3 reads CASSRDNHLNTEAFF. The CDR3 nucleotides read TGTGCCAGCAGTAGAGACAACCACTTGAACACTGAAGCTTTCTTT.